The 26 T cell receptor beta chains in this list originate from one sample, sequenced in a study of shared clonotypes between healthy human individuals. The protocol was immunoSEQ multiplex PCR, while the TCRdb copy is restricted to in-frame clones and leaves out a portion. The sample holds about 1,900,000 clones, about 95% seen once. CD45RO negativity and positive selection for CCR7 defined naive CD8 cells, a population that excluded terminally differentiated effector memory CD45RA+ cells. The sequenced sample consisted of naive CD8+ T cells sorted from blood. These receptors were collected from a man between 18 and 29 years old in good health.

The chain is built from TRBV15 and TRBJ1-4; possible D gene TRBD1, 6 bases. The CDR3 has 15 amino acids. Trimming removed 3 bases from V and 7 bases from J, with 15 bases in between. CDR1 is LNHNV and CDR2 is YYDKDF in the germline V gene (reference sequence). The CDR3 loop is CATSSTGSGGEKLFF. The DNA of the CDR3 is TGTGCCACCAGCAGCACAGGGAGCGGAGGTGAAAAACTGTTTTTT.

This sequence joins TRBV9 and TRBJ2-7; D perhaps matches TRBD1 (5 bases). The ends were cut back, 3 bases at V and 2 bases at J, with 15 bases in the middle. The CDR3 is 15 residues long. CDR1 SGDLS and CDR2 YYNGEE come from the germline V gene. CDR3 nucleotide sequence: TGTGCCAGCAGCGCCCATGGAGACAGAGCCTACGAGCAGTACTTC. It encodes CASSAHGDRAYEQYF.

A word on this clone: The germline gene is not matched at one end of the junction; a read error may be the cause. This chain joins TRBV13 and TRBJ2-7; 7 positions agree with TRBD2. In germline, CDR1 is PRHDT, CDR2 FYEKMQ (reference sequence). The CDR3 extends over 13 amino acids. As DNA, the CDR3 is TGTGCCAGCAGCTTAGGGGCTAGCGGAGGAAAGGATTTC. Protein: CASSLGASGGKDF.

V usage is TRBV28 and J usage is TRBJ2-1; the match to TRBD2 covers 9 bases. The CDR3 contains 17 residues. V shed 3 bases and J 2 bases; nucleotides not matched to a gene: 8. Germline-derived CDR1 and CDR2 are MDHEN and SYDVKM. The CDR3 nucleotides are TGTGCCAGCAGTTTGGTCAGCGGGGGGCCTCCCTACAATGAGCAGTTCTTC. Residues: CASSLVSGGPPYNEQFF. Full variable domain (remainder filled in from reference TRBV28 and TRBJ2-1): DVKVTQSSRYLVKRTGEKVFLECVQDMDHENMFWYRQDPGLGLRLIYFSYDVKMKEKGDIPEGYSVSREKKERFSLILESASTNQTSMYLCASSLVSGGPPYNEQFFGPGTRLTVL.

Concerning this clone: The same CDR3 is also encoded by other DNA sequences in this sample. The genes are TRBV27 and TRBJ2-5; the match to TRBD1 covers 7 bases. The CDR3 extends over 13 amino acids. J lost 2 bases, V lost 4 bases, and 1 base had no gene match. Germline CDR1 MNHEY, CDR2 SMNVEV (reference sequence). The CDR3 sequence is CASSWGQQETQYF. The CDR3 DNA reads TGTGCCAGCAGTTGGGGACAGCAAGAGACCCAGTACTTC.

This clone was counted only a few times. The sample has other DNA sequences that encode this CDR3 too. The chain carries TRBV27 and TRBJ1-1; no reliable D call. The CDR3 sequence is 14 residues long. V shed 0 bases and J shed 1 base, with 6 bases lying between them. Germline V gene data show CDR1 as MNHEY and CDR2 as SMNVEV (reference sequence). CDR3 coding DNA: TGTGCCAGCAGTTTATCCGGGCCGAACACTGAAGCTTTCTTT. Translating it yields CASSLSGPNTEAFF.

The CDR3 DNA reads TGCGCCAGCAGCCAAGGCACCGGGACAGGGGGCGTCTATGGCTACACCTTC. Residues: CASSQGTGTGGVYGYTF. The chain uses TRBV4-3 and TRBJ1-2; the match to TRBD1 covers 12 bases. Germline-derived CDR1 and CDR2 are LGHNA and YSLEER. The trim removed 1 base at V and 4 bases at J, leaving 7 bases unmatched. The CDR3 sequence is 17 residues long.

A note on this clone: Mismatch with germline at one junction end may stem from a read error. This chain joins TRBV5-4 and TRBJ1-6, with D unclear. This CDR3 is built from 16 residues. Germline CDR1 is SGHNT and CDR2 is YYREEE (reference sequence). The CDR3 loop is CASSQDEIGTYSPLHF. The CDR3 DNA reads TGCGCCAGCAGCCAAGATGAGATAGGAACCTATTCACCCCTCCACTTT. Variable domain in full (rest from reference TRBV5-4 and TRBJ1-6): ETGVTQSPTHLIKTRGQQVTLRCSSQSGHNTVSWYQQALGQGPQFIFQYYREEENGRGNFPPRFSGLQFPNYSSELNVNALELDDSALYLCASSQDEIGTYSPLHFGNGTRLTVT.

This chain uses TRBV11-2 with TRBJ2-2, with 7 bases matching TRBD2. CDR1 SGHAT and CDR2 FQNNGV come from the germline V gene. This CDR3 is 12 amino acids long. Trimming at V came to 3 bases and at J to 9 bases, leaving 1 base not matched to a gene. CDR3 protein: CASSLGLWELFF. As DNA, the CDR3 is TGTGCCAGCAGCTTGGGACTATGGGAGCTGTTTTTT.

This clone has only one observation. The rearrangement joins TRBV5-6 to TRBJ2-7, with D perhaps assigned TRBD1 or TRBD2 (5 bases each). CDR3 size: 12 residues. Germline CDR1 SGHDT, CDR2 YYEEEE. Trimming took off 5 bases at V and 3 bases at J, with 9 bases between the two ends. CDR3 DNA: TGTGCCAGCAGGAGGGGAAACTACGAGCAGTACTTC. It is translated as CASRRGNYEQYF. The full variable domain, in which reference TRBV5-6 and TRBJ2-7 provide the parts outside the CDR3, is DAGVTQSPTHLIKTRGQQVTLRCSPKSGHDTVSWYQQALGQGPQFIFQYYEEEERQRGNFPDRFSGHQFPNYSSELNVNALLLGDSALYLCASRRGNYEQYFGPGTRLTVT.

The chain links TRBV9 to TRBJ1-5; D unclear. This CDR3 contains 14 residues. V dropped 0 bases and J dropped 5 bases, with 9 bases sitting between them. Germline assignment: CDR1 SGDLS and CDR2 YYNGEE. The DNA of the CDR3 is TGTGCCAGCAGCGTAGGAGTTGGAGATCAGCCCCAGCATTTT. Translation: CASSVGVGDQPQHF.

The chain has TRBV6-5 and TRBJ2-7; 9 nucleotides line up with TRBD1. Looked up from germline, CDR1 is MNHEY and CDR2 is SVGAGI. The CDR3 is 15 amino acids. V trimming: 0 bases; J trimming: 5 bases; junction bases outside the gene matches: 5. CDR3 sequence (DNA): TGTGCCAGCAGTTACTCGGACAGGGGAGTACACGAGCAGTACTTC. It specifies CASSYSDRGVHEQYF.

J is TRBJ2-7 and V is TRBV13; 8 bases align to TRBD1. The trim removed 1 base at V and 2 bases at J, leaving 4 bases unmatched. Germline V gene sequence: CDR1 PRHDT, CDR2 FYEKMQ (reference sequence). The CDR3 length is 15 residues. DNA for the CDR3: TGTGCCAGCAGCTTAGAGGGACAGGACACCTACGAGCAGTACTTC. Its translation is CASSLEGQDTYEQYF.

With respect to this clone: This specimen includes other DNA sequences encoding the same CDR3. This chain joins TRBV9 and TRBJ1-1; D is perhaps TRBD1 (5 bases). Germline V gene lookup returns CDR1 SGDLS and CDR2 YYNGEE. Trimming pared 0 bases from V and 5 bases from J, leaving 8 bases between. This CDR3 has 13 residues. DNA for the CDR3: TGTGCCAGCAGCGTAGAAGGGGAGACTGAAGCTTTCTTT. It encodes CASSVEGETEAFF.

This chain connects TRBV19 to TRBJ1-5; D is possibly TRBD1 (6 bases). The CDR3 loop spans 15 amino acids. Germline V lookup: CDR1 LNHDA, CDR2 SQIVND (reference sequence). V lost 0 bases to trimming and J lost 8 bases, with 14 bases between them. DNA of the CDR3: TGTGCCAGTAGTATAGAGGGGGCGCGGCTCGAGCCCCAGCATTTT. Translation: CASSIEGARLEPQHF.

The chain uses TRBV5-6 and TRBJ2-3; 11 positions match TRBD2. This CDR3 has 15 amino acids. Germline trimming cut 3 bases from V and 4 bases from J; bases unmatched to any gene: 4. Germline lookup yields CDR1 SGHDT and CDR2 YYEEEE. The CDR3 loop is CASSSASGGPDTQYF. The CDR3 coding sequence is TGTGCCAGCAGCTCTGCTAGCGGGGGGCCAGATACGCAGTATTTT.

Turning to this clone: Germline is not matched at one junction end, which may reflect a read error. This sample also contains other DNA sequences that code for the same CDR3. The V and J genes are TRBV13 and TRBJ2-3, with D unclear. Germline assignment: CDR1 PRHDT and CDR2 FYEKMQ (reference sequence). This CDR3 has 14 amino acids. The CDR3 protein is CASSLGSSTDTQYF. CDR3 DNA: TGTGCCAGCAGCCTAGGTTCTAGCACAGATACGCAGTATTTT. Drawing the rest from reference TRBV13 and TRBJ2-3, the complete variable domain is AAGVIQSPRHLIKEKRETATLKCYPIPRHDTVYWYQQGPGQDPQFLISFYEKMQSDKGSIPDRFSAQQFSDYHSELNMSSLELGDSALYFCASSLGSSTDTQYFGPGTRLTVL.

The rearrangement uses TRBV30 and TRBJ2-7; D unresolved. CDR1 is GTSNPN and CDR2 is SVGIG in the germline V gene (reference sequence). The V gene lost 1 base and the J gene lost 0 bases, with 10 bases spanning the gap. The CDR3 contains 14 residues. As DNA, the CDR3 is TGTGCCTGGAGTGGGATGGAGAGCTCCTACGAGCAGTACTTC. As protein: CAWSGMESSYEQYF. Complete variable domain (other parts from reference TRBV30 and TRBJ2-7): SQTIHQWPATLVQPVGSPLSLECTVEGTSNPNLYWYRQAAGRGLQLLFYSVGIGQISSEVPQNLSASRPQDRQFILSSKKLLLSDSGFYLCAWSGMESSYEQYFGPGTRLTVT.

The J gene is TRBJ2-5, the V gene TRBV5-1; 7 bases are shared with TRBD2. Per germline, CDR1 SGHRS and CDR2 YFSETQ. Trimming removed 3 bases from V and 4 bases from J; junction bases left unmatched: 12. The CDR3 totals 16 residues. In DNA, the CDR3 is TGCGCCAGCAGCTGGCACCCTAGCGGAGGTGGAGAGACCCAGTACTTC. Protein: CASSWHPSGGGETQYF.

The rearrangement uses TRBV6-5 and TRBJ2-3; D call uncertain. There are 15 residues in the CDR3. V dropped 7 bases and J dropped 3 bases, with 17 bases sitting between them. Germline-derived CDR1 and CDR2 are MNHEY and SVGAGI. DNA of the CDR3: TGTGCCAGCACCCCGCTGCCCTTCGGAACAGATACGCAGTATTTT. Translated: CASTPLPFGTDTQYF.

The chain employs TRBV28 and TRBJ2-3, with unresolved D. V lost 2 bases, J lost 2 bases, and 5 bases lay in between. The CDR3 spans 13 residues. CDR1 is MDHEN, CDR2 SYDVKM, per germline. The DNA for the CDR3 is TGTGCCAGCAGTTTACGGAACACAGATACGCAGTATTTT. As protein: CASSLRNTDTQYF.

The chain recombines TRBV2 with TRBJ1-1, with TRBD1 matching 8 bases. CDR1 is SNHLY and CDR2 is FYNNEI in the germline V gene. This CDR3 contains 17 residues. V lost 2 bases to trimming and J lost 0 bases; unmatched junction nucleotides: 8. CDR3 bases: TGTGCCAGCAGTGAAACCCCCCGGGACAGGATGAACACTGAAGCTTTCTTT. Translating gives CASSETPRDRMNTEAFF.

This clone was observed once. This chain joins TRBV6-5 and TRBJ2-3; 8 bases match TRBD2. This CDR3 region has 16 residues. The germline CDR1 and CDR2 sequences are MNHEY and SVGAGI. V shed 2 bases and J 3 bases; nucleotides not matched to a gene: 7. The CDR3 DNA reads TGTGCCAGCAGTTACCTTCAAGCGGGAGAAACAGATACGCAGTATTTT. It translates to CASSYLQAGETDTQYF.

The V and J genes are TRBV27 and TRBJ2-5, with D possibly matching TRBD1 (6 bases). CDR3 length: 14 residues. In germline, CDR1 is MNHEY, CDR2 SMNVEV (reference sequence). Deletions cut 3 bases from V and 5 bases from J, with 13 bases between. The CDR3 DNA sequence: TGTGCCAGCAGTTTTGGGGGCCCGGAGGAGACCCAGTACTTC. This sequence encodes CASSFGGPEETQYF.

This clone came up once. The rearrangement joins TRBV29-1 to TRBJ2-7; D possibly corresponds to TRBD2 (5 bases). Germline CDR1 SQVTM, CDR2 ANQGSEA. The CDR3 length is 12 residues. V lost 7 bases and J 1 base, leaving 11 bases between the germline ends. The CDR3 region is CSAWTGSYEQYF. The CDR3 DNA follows: TGCAGCGCTTGGACGGGGTCCTACGAGCAGTACTTC.

This clone was recorded once. This chain uses TRBV5-4 with TRBJ2-1; 9 nucleotides line up with TRBD2. The CDR3 runs to 13 residues. V shed 0 bases, J shed 10 bases, and the junction held 2 bases outside the gene matches. Germline CDR1 SGHNT, CDR2 YYREEE (reference sequence). CDR3 nucleotide sequence: TGTGCCAGCAGCTTGGGGCTAGCGGGGGAGCAGTTCTTC. It is translated as CASSLGLAGEQFF.